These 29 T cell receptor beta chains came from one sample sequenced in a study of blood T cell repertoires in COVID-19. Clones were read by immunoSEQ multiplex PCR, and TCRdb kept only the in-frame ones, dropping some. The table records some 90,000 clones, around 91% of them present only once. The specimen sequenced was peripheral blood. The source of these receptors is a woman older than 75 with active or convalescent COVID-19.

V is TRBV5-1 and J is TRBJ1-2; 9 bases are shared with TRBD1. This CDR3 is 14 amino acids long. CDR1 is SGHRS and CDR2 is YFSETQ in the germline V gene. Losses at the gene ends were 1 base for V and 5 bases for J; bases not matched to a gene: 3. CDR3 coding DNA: TGCGCCAGCAGCTTGACAGGGGGCCGGTATGGCTACACCTTC. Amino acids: CASSLTGGRYGYTF.

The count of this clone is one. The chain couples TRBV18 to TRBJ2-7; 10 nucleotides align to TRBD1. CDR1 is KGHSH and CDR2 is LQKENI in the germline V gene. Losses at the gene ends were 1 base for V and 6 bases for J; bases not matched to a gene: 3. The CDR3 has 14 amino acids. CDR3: CASSPRQGAREQYF. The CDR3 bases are TGTGCCAGCTCACCACGACAGGGGGCTCGCGAGCAGTACTTC.

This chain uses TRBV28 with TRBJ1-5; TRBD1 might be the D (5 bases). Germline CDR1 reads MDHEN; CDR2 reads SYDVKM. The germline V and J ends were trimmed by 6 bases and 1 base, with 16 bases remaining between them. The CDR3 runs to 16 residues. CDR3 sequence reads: CASSFLLGGSNQPQHF. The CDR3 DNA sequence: TGTGCCAGCAGCTTCTTGCTCGGGGGGAGCAATCAGCCCCAGCATTTT.

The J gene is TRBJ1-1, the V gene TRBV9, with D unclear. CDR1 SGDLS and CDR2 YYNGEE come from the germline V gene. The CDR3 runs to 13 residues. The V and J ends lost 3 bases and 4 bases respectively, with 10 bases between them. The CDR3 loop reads CASSAQVGTEAFF. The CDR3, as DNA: TGTGCCAGCAGCGCCCAGGTGGGCACTGAAGCTTTCTTT.

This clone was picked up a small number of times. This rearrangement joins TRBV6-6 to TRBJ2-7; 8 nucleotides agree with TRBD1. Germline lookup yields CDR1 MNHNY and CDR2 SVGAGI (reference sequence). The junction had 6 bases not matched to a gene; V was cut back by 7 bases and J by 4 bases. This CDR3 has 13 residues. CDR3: CASKRDRGYEQYF. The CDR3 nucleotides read TGTGCCAGCAAAAGAGACAGGGGTTACGAGCAGTACTTC.

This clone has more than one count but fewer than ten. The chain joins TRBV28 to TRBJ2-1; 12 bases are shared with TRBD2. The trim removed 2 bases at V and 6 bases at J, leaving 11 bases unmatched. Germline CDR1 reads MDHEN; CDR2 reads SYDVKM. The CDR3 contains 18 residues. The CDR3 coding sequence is TGTGCCAGCAGTTTACTAGCGGGAGGGTTCTCTAATCCCAATGAGCAGTTCTTC. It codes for CASSLLAGGFSNPNEQFF.

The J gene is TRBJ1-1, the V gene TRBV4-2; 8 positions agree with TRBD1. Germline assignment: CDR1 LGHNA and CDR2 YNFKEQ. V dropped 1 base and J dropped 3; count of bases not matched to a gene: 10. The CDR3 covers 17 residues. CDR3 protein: CASSQVLTGGEDTEAFF. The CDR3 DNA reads TGTGCCAGCAGCCAAGTTTTAACAGGGGGAGAGGACACTGAAGCTTTCTTT.

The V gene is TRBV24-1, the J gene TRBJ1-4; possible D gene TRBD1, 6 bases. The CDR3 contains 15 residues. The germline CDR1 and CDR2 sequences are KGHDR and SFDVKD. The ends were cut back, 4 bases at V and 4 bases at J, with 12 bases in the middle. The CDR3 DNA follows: TGTGCCACCAGTGAGGCGGGGGCTGGTAATGAAAAACTGTTTTTT. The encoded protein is CATSEAGAGNEKLFF.

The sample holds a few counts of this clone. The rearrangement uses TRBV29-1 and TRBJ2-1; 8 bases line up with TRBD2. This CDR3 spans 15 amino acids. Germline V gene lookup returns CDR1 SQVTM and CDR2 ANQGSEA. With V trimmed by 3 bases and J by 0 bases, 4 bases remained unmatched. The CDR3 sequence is CSVEPTSGSYNEQFF. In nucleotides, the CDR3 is TGCAGCGTTGAGCCCACTAGCGGCTCCTACAATGAGCAGTTCTTC.

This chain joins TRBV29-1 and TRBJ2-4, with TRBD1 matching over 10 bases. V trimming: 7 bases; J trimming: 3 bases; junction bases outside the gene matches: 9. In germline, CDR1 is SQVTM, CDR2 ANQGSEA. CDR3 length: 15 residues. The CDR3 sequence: CSGIDRGPSKNIQYF. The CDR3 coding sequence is TGCAGCGGTATCGACAGGGGGCCTAGCAAAAACATTCAGTACTTC.

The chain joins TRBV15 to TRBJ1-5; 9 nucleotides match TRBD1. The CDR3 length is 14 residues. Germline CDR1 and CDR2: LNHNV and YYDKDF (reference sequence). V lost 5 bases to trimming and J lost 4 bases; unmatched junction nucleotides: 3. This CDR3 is CATSGQGRNQPQHF. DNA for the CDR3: TGTGCCACCAGCGGACAGGGGAGGAATCAGCCCCAGCATTTT.

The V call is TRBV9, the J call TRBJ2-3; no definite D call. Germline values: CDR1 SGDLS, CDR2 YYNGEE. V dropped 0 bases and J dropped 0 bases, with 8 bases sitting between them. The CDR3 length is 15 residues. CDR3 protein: CASSVGDSSTDTQYF. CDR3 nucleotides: TGTGCCAGCAGCGTAGGAGACTCTAGCACAGATACGCAGTATTTT. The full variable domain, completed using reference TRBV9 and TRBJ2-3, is DSGVTQTPKHLITATGQRVTLRCSPRSGDLSVYWYQQSLDQGLQFLIQYYNGEERAKGNILERFSAQQFPDLHSELNLSSLELGDSALYFCASSVGDSSTDTQYFGPGTRLTVL.

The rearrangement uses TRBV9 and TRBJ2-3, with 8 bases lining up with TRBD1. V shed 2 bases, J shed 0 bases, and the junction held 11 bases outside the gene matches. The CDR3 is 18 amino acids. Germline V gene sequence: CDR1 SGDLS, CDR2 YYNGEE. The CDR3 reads CASSVGQGARTSTDTQYF. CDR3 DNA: TGTGCCAGCAGCGTCGGTCAGGGGGCTCGGACAAGCACAGATACGCAGTATTTT.

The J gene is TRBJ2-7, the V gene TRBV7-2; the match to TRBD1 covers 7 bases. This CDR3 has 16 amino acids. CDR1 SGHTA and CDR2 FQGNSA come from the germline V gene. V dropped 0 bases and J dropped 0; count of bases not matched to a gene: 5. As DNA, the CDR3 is TGTGCCAGCAGCTTAGCCTCAGGGGGTTACTCCTACGAGCAGTACTTC. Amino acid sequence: CASSLASGGYSYEQYF. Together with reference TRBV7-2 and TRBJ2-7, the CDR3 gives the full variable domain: GAGVSQSPSNKVTEKGKDVELRCDPISGHTALYWYRQSLGQGLEFLIYFQGNSAPDKSGLPSDRFSAERTGGSVSTLTIQRTQQEDSAVYLCASSLASGGYSYEQYFGPGTRLTVT.

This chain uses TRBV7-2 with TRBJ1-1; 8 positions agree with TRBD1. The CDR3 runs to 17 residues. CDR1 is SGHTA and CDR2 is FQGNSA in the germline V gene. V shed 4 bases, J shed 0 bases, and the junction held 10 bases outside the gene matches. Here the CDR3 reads CASSYSPGQAMNTEAFF. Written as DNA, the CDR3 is TGTGCCAGCAGCTACTCACCGGGACAGGCGATGAACACTGAAGCTTTCTTT.

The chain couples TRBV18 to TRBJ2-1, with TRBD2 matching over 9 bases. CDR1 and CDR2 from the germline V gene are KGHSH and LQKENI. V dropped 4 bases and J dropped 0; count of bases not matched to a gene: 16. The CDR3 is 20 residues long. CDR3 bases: TGTGCCAGCTCACACCAGAGTATGACTAGCGGCTTCAGCTCCTACAATGAGCAGTTCTTC. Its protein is CASSHQSMTSGFSSYNEQFF.

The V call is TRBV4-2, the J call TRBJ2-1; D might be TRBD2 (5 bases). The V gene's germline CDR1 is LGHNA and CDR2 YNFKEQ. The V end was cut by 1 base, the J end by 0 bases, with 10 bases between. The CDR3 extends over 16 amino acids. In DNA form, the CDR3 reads TGTGCCAGCAGCCAAGTTAGTGGGAGCTCCTACAATGAGCAGTTCTTC. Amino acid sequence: CASSQVSGSSYNEQFF.

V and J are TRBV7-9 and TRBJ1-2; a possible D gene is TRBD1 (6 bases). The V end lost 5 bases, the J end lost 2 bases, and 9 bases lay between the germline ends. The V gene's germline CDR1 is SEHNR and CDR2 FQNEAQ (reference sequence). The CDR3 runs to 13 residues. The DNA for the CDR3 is TGTGCCAGCAGCCCGGGACACAACTATGGCTACACCTTC. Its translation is CASSPGHNYGYTF.

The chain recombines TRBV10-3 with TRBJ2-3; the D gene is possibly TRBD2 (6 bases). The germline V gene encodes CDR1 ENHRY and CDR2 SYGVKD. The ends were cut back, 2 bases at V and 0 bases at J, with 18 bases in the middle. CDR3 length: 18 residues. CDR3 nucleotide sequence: TGTGCCATCAGTGAGCCACCGGGACTCCAGTGGAGCACAGATACGCAGTATTTT. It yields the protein CAISEPPGLQWSTDTQYF.

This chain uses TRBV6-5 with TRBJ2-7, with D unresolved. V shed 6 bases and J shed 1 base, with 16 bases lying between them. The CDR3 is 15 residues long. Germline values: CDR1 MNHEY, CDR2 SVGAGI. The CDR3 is CASSYPVGTSYEQYF. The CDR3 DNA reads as TGTGCCAGCAGCTACCCGGTGGGCACTTCCTACGAGCAGTACTTC.

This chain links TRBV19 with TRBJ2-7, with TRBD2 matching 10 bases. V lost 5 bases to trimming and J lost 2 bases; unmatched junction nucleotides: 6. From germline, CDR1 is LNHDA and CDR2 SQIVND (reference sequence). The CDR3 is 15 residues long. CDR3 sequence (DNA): TGTGCCAGTAGTCCGAGCGGGAGGGCACCCTACGAGCAGTACTTC. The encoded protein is CASSPSGRAPYEQYF.

CDR3: CASSFLRPAGGLHEQYF. For the CDR3, the DNA is TGTGCCAGCAGTTTCCTCCGCCCTGCGGGAGGTTTACACGAGCAGTACTTC. J is TRBJ2-7 and V is TRBV27, with 8 bases lining up with TRBD2. Germline V gives CDR1 MNHEY, CDR2 SMNVEV (reference sequence). With 3 bases clipped from V and 5 bases from J, the junction kept 15 bases outside the gene matches. This CDR3 comprises 17 residues.

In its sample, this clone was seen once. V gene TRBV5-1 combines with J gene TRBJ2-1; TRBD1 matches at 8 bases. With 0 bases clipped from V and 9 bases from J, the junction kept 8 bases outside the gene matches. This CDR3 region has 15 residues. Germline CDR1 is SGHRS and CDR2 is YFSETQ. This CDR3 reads CASSLGQGAVGEQFF. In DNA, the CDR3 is TGCGCCAGCAGCTTGGGCCAGGGGGCGGTCGGTGAGCAGTTCTTC.

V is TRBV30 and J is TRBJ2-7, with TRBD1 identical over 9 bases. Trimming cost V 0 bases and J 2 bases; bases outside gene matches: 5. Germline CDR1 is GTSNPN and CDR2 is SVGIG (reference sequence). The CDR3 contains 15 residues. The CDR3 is CAWSVPGQGPYEQYF. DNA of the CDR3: TGTGCCTGGAGTGTTCCGGGACAGGGACCCTACGAGCAGTACTTC.

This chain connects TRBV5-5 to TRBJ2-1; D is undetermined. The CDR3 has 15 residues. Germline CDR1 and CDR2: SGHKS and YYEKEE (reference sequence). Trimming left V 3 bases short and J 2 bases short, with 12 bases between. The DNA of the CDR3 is TGTGCCAGCAGCTCGGGTAGTATCACCTACAATGAGCAGTTCTTC. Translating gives CASSSGSITYNEQFF.

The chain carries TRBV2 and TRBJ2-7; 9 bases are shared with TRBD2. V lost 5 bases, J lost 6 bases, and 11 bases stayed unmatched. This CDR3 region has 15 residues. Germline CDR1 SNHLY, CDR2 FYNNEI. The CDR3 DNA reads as TGTGCCAGCAGTCCGACCGGGACTAGCCCGTTCGAGCAGTACTTC. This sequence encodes CASSPTGTSPFEQYF.

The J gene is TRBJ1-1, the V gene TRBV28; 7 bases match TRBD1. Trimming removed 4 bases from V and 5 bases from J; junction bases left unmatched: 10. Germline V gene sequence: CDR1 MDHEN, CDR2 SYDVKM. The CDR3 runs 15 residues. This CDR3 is CASSYHRGGGTEAFF. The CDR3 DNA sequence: TGTGCCAGCAGTTACCACAGGGGTGGAGGGACTGAAGCTTTCTTT.

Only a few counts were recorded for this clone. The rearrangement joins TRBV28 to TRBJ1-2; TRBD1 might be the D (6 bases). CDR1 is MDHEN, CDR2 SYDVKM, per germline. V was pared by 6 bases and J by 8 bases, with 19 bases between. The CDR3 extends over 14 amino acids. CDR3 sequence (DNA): TGTGCCAGCAGCGAGAACAGGGCCGGGCTGGGCTACACCTTC. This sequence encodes CASSENRAGLGYTF.

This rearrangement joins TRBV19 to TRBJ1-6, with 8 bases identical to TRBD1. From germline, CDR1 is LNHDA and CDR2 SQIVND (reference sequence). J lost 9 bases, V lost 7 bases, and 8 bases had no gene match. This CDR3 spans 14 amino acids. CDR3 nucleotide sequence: TGTGCCAGTACCCAAAGACAGGGGTTTTCACCCCTCCACTTT. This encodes CASTQRQGFSPLHF.